The TCR beta chain under discussion was sequenced for a study of T cell responses to AZD1222 COVID-19 vaccine listed by TCRdb under 2021. Describing the broader study: TCR sequencing covered some 240 trial participants: 207 given two doses of AZD1222 and approximately 26 given two doses of MenACWY control vaccine. Trial participants were enrolled by age into 18-55, 56-69 and 70-plus year subgroups, with 148, 28 and 57 TCR-sequenced participants respectively.

Summary of the overall study and its limitations: In the small 56-69-year group, the increase in depth fell short of significance, most likely because of low power. A significant rise in spike-specific TCR breadth and depth was observed after two AZD1222 doses relative to day 0 and relative to MenACWY recipients. The vaccine-associated CD4 TCRs covered the entire spike protein, and the dominant responses fell in regions 160-218 and 743-854. Because no day 14 peak-response samples were available, repertoires were characterized only after the peak T cell response. Participants were mostly white British, with more females than males. The authors suggested clonal diversity may have been underestimated. Conclusions about previously exposed vaccinees were limited because only six AZD1222 recipients were SARS-CoV-2 seropositive at baseline. Nearly half of unique spike-specific TCRs reportedly recognized epitopes outside regions mutated in the B.1.351 and B.1.1.7 variants.

In regard to this clone: It lacks a known antigen. No per-base quality is available; no much larger clone lies one base away.

The CDR3 regions of human TCRbeta chains were analyzed by immunosequencing. From the authors' description of their analysis: Repertoire TCRs were checked for matches against a reference library of SARS-CoV-2-specific TCRs that had been generated using the MIRA antigen-specificity platform. Breadth was defined as the fraction of unique TCRs that were SARS-CoV-2-associated. Depth was defined as the fraction of total T cells that were SARS-CoV-2-associated. Using the MIRA data, each spike-specific TCR was mapped to the spike region that the TCR reacts to and placed in a CD4 or CD8 class. Log10-transformed breadth and depth values were compared by one-way ANOVA with Sidak's multiple comparisons tests. TCRdb took this table from immuneACCESS and kept in-frame rearrangements with V and J called. Such tables lack part of the clones; where checked against another copy, unresolved V genes explain under half of the gap, and the rest is unexplained. V and J calls and clone size are those listed in that table; D and trimming were worked out from the DNA. Within this sample are 50,000 or so clones, with 60% to 80% of them counted one time only. The top ten clones comprise around 5% of the sample.

This specimen's time point label, interpreted: about 28 days (+/-7) after the second vaccine dose. AZD1222 recipients whose second dose came at about 4 weeks and those whose second dose came at about 12 weeks were combined into one group, since spike-specific TCR depth and breadth did not differ between the two schedules. Vaccinee samples were obtained from the UK trials COV001 and COV002, which included a single-blind randomized controlled phase 2/3 trial of AZD1222 (ChAdOx1 nCoV-19) in healthy adults. For TCRbeta chain sequencing, PBMC samples from trial participants were taken at day 0 and at day 28 after the second dose. Including cysteine and phenylalanine, the CDR3 has 14 amino acids. Only the CDR3 part of the read is kept: 42 bases, read in frame from the first base. Looking up the germline V gene yields CDR1 SNHLY and CDR2 FYNNEI. Trimming takes 10 bases off V and 2 bases off J; junction bases not matched to a gene: 5.

This TCR derives from an adult who received the AZD1222 COVID-19 vaccine. The sample consisted of peripheral blood, taken 28 days after the second AZD1222 dose. The sequence links TRBV2 to TRBJ2-1, with TRBD2 matching 10 junction bases. CDR3 region: CATSSGRTYNEQFF. The DNA sequence is TGTGCCACCTCTAGCGGGAGAACCTACAATGAGCAGTTCTTC.